These 16 T cell receptor beta chains came from one sample sequenced in a study of memory B cells and T cells in multiple sclerosis. The protocol was immunoSEQ multiplex PCR, while the TCRdb copy is restricted to in-frame clones and leaves out a portion. The sample records 12,000 to 15,000 clones, 69% being singletons. Sequenced material: memory (CD45RO+) CD4+ T cells from blood. These receptor sequences come from a human donor with multiple sclerosis.

In this sample, this clone turned up once. The chain recombines TRBV25-1 with TRBJ2-7, with 9 bases that match TRBD2. CDR1 and CDR2 from the germline V gene are MGHDK and SYGVNS. The V and J ends lost 7 bases and 3 bases, in that order; junction bases with no gene match: 4. The length of the CDR3 is 13 residues. In nucleotides, the CDR3 is TGTGCCAGCAAAGCGGGAGGCTTCTACGAGCAGTACTTC. Translating gives CASKAGGFYEQYF.

This clone was detected a few times. V gene TRBV29-1 combines with J gene TRBJ2-3; 8 bases fit TRBD1. The length of the CDR3 is 11 residues. Germline V CDR1 and CDR2: SQVTM, ANQGSEA. After removal of 6 bases from V and 10 bases from J, the junction contained 6 bases not matched to a gene. The chain's CDR3 is CSVAQGASQYF. DNA of the CDR3: TGCAGCGTCGCGCAGGGGGCTTCGCAGTATTTT.

The V gene is TRBV6-1, the J gene TRBJ1-4, with D perhaps matching TRBD1 (6 bases). The V gene's germline CDR1 is MNHNS and CDR2 SASEGT. CDR3 length equals 14 residues. The V and J ends lost 5 bases and 2 bases respectively, with 9 bases between them. CDR3 protein: CASSQQGTNEKLFF. The CDR3 DNA is TGTGCCAGCAGTCAACAGGGTACTAATGAAAAACTGTTTTTT.

V gene TRBV15 combines with J gene TRBJ2-7; 8 bases match TRBD2. V shed 0 bases and J 5 bases; nucleotides not matched to a gene: 6. This CDR3 comprises 15 residues. Per the germline V gene, CDR1 is LNHNV and CDR2 is YYDKDF (reference sequence). The CDR3 coding sequence is TGTGCCACCAGCAGAGATCCAGCGGGAGTCGACGAGCAGTACTTC. This encodes CATSRDPAGVDEQYF.

This clone was counted between two and nine times. This chain joins TRBV5-6 and TRBJ2-1; D ambiguous. Germline lookup yields CDR1 SGHDT and CDR2 YYEEEE. The CDR3 has 13 residues. The V and J ends lost 5 bases and 7 bases respectively, with 13 bases between them. The CDR3 here is CASRSRLPNEQFF. The CDR3 DNA sequence: TGTGCCAGCAGATCTCGACTCCCGAATGAGCAGTTCTTC.

This clone turned up a few times. The rearrangement uses TRBV6-6 and TRBJ1-5; weak D call: TRBD1 (5 bases). This CDR3 region has 13 residues. Germline V lookup: CDR1 MNHNY, CDR2 SVGAGI (reference sequence). The ends were cut back, 4 bases at V and 4 bases at J, with 8 bases in the middle. The CDR3 DNA follows: TGTGCCAGCAGTTTAAGACAGAATCAGCCCCAGCATTTT. This codes for CASSLRQNQPQHF.

This chain joins TRBV6-1 and TRBJ1-2, with a possible D match to TRBD1 (6 bases). The CDR3 loop spans 15 amino acids. Trimming took off 1 base at V and 4 bases at J, with 13 bases between the two ends. The germline gives CDR1 MNHNS, CDR2 SASEGT. The CDR3 here is CASSEGRGGSYGYTF. CDR3 DNA sequence: TGTGCCAGCAGTGAAGGAAGGGGGGGGAGCTATGGCTACACCTTC.

This clone came up a few times. The chain links TRBV4-1 to TRBJ2-3; D remains unclear. The CDR3 is made up of 14 amino acids. Trimming left V 1 base short and J 0 bases short, with 5 bases between. Germline CDR1 and CDR2: MGHRA and YSYEKL. CDR3 region: CASSQAVSTDTQYF. CDR3 DNA sequence: TGCGCCAGCAGCCAAGCCGTCAGCACAGATACGCAGTATTTT.

The chain carries TRBV28 and TRBJ1-2; 9 nucleotides agree with TRBD1. The trim removed 6 bases at V and 4 bases at J, leaving 15 bases unmatched. Germline loops: CDR1 MDHEN, CDR2 SYDVKM. CDR3 length equals 17 residues. CDR3 sequence: CASSSGTGGFLAYGYTF. The CDR3 DNA reads as TGTGCCAGCAGCTCTGGCACAGGGGGCTTTTTGGCCTATGGCTACACCTTC.

The chain employs TRBV5-1 and TRBJ2-2; TRBD2 matches at 9 bases. This CDR3 is built from 19 residues. Germline V gene data show CDR1 as SGHRS and CDR2 as YFSETQ. With 0 bases clipped from V and 3 bases from J, the junction kept 12 bases outside the gene matches. CDR3 loop: CASSLALGSGRLDTGELFF. The CDR3, as DNA: TGCGCCAGCAGCTTGGCCCTGGGTAGCGGGAGATTAGACACCGGGGAGCTGTTTTTT.

The sample holds a few counts of this clone. J is TRBJ1-1 and V is TRBV5-3, with D possibly matching TRBD1 (5 bases). TRBV5-3 belongs to the ORF category, with a function that is uncertain. V lost 2 bases, J lost 2 bases, and 13 bases lay in between. CDR3 length equals 15 residues. Here the CDR3 reads CARSLLGRENTEAFF. The CDR3 DNA follows: TGTGCCAGAAGCTTACTCGGCAGGGAAAACACTGAAGCTTTCTTT.

This chain connects TRBV7-2 to TRBJ2-7, with a possible D match to TRBD2 (6 bases). Germline CDR1 reads SGHTA; CDR2 reads FQGNSA. The CDR3 consists of 15 residues. The germline V and J ends were trimmed by 3 bases and 2 bases, with 14 bases remaining between them. CDR3 DNA: TGTGCCAGCAGCTTCATAGGAGGGAACCCCTACGAGCAGTACTTC. It specifies CASSFIGGNPYEQYF.

The chain employs TRBV5-1 and TRBJ2-1; TRBD2 matches 10 bases. Losses at the gene ends were 6 bases for V and 0 bases for J; bases not matched to a gene: 15. The CDR3 is 19 amino acids. CDR1 and CDR2 from the germline V gene are SGHRS and YFSETQ. The chain's CDR3 is CASTPGVAGGHSSYNEQFF. CDR3 DNA: TGCGCCAGCACCCCTGGAGTAGCGGGAGGCCACAGCTCCTACAATGAGCAGTTCTTC.

This sequence joins TRBV18 and TRBJ2-5; the D is unclear. The V and J ends lost 3 bases and 1 base respectively, with 9 bases between them. CDR3 length: 14 residues. The germline V gene encodes CDR1 KGHSH and CDR2 LQKENI. The CDR3 region has the DNA TGTGCCAGCTCACCGCCTGGGCGCCAAGAGACCCAGTACTTC. It specifies CASSPPGRQETQYF.

The chain has TRBV29-1 and TRBJ2-3; 8 bases fit TRBD2. Germline values: CDR1 SQVTM, CDR2 ANQGSEA. The CDR3 is 14 residues long. V lost 4 bases and J lost 2; bases outside the gene matches: 5. The CDR3 DNA is TGCAGCGTTGTCGAGCGGGGGTCCACAGATACGCAGTATTTT. This gives the protein CSVVERGSTDTQYF.

The rearrangement links TRBV29-1 to TRBJ2-7, with D possibly matching TRBD1 (6 bases). CDR1 is SQVTM and CDR2 is ANQGSEA in the germline V gene. This CDR3 is built from 13 residues. V was shortened by 2 bases and J by 6 bases, with 14 bases between the two germline ends. This CDR3 reads CSVEFRQGGEQYF. The CDR3 DNA is TGCAGCGTTGAATTTAGGCAAGGGGGCGAGCAGTACTTC.